This T cell receptor (beta chain) was sequenced in a study of blood T cells in healthy people across ages. Study-level background: Template-switching capture recovered about one barcoded beta molecule per two T cells.

Healthy Russian Caucasian donors spanned ages roughly 6 to 100 years. The authors ran a second PCR of roughly 6 to 12 cycles using a sample-barcoded 5' primer and a J-beta primer mix. Researchers report that a template-switch adaptor with 12 random nucleotides tagged each cDNA molecule. From the 5' RACE reads, TCRdb called clonotypes with MiXCR, one entry per CDR3 protein. The sample has some 850,000 distinct CDR3 sequences; roughly 24% are singletons. Germline-derived CDR1 and CDR2 are DFQATT and SNEGSKA (reference sequence). The CDR3 spans 15 residues. After removal of 1 base from V and 5 bases from J, the junction contained 7 bases not matched to a gene. These records were also assigned to another study, of T cells of mothers and their children. That work adds: Mothers gave over 8.5 million TCR beta CDR3 reads each, and children several million each.

The sequenced sample was blood. V gene TRBV20-1 combines with J gene TRBJ2-1; TRBD2 agrees at 8 bases. The source is a boy younger than 18 in good health. The CDR3 DNA reads as TGCAGTGCTAGAGGGGTACTAGCGGCCCACAATGAGCAGTTCTTC. This encodes CSARGVLAAHNEQFF.